This T cell receptor (beta chain) was captured by sequencing in a study of graft-versus-host responses after intestinal transplantation. Notes on the study in general: Recipient marrow held GvH clones, some first seen in ileum or blood.

This CDR3 has 15 amino acids. After removal of 6 bases from V and 4 bases from J, the junction contained 7 bases not matched to a gene. CDR1 is SGHDN, CDR2 FVKESK, per germline. Clones were sequenced by immunoSEQ multiplex PCR, and TCRdb holds only the in-frame ones, with some missing. The table records about 10,000 clones, about 90% of them present only once. Comment on this clone: Its antigen is not identified.

This clonotype originated in a human patient who received an intestinal transplant, so some T cells may come from the graft donor. The V gene is TRBV14, the J gene TRBJ2-5; TRBD1 aligns across 11 bases. This specimen was PBMCs, taken roughly 42 days after intestinal transplant. CDR3 region: CASRESGTGGETQYF. In nucleotides, the CDR3 is TGTGCCAGCAGGGAATCAGGGACAGGGGGAGAGACCCAGTACTTC.